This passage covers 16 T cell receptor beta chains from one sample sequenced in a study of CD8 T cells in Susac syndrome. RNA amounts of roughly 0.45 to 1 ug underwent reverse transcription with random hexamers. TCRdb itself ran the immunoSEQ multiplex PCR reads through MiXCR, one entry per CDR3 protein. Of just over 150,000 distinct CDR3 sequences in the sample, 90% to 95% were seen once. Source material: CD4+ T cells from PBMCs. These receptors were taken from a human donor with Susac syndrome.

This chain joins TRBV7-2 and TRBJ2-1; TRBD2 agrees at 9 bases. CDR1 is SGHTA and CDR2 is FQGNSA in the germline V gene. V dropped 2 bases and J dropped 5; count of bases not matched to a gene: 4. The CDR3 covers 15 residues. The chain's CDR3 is CASSLRIAGDNEQFF. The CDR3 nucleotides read TGTGCCAGCAGCTTACGTATAGCGGGGGACAATGAGCAGTTCTTC.

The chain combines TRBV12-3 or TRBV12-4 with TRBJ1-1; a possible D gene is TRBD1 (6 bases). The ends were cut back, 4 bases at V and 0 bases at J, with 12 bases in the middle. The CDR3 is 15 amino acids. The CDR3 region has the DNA TGTGCCAGCAGTTCTGCTGGGGGCGTGAACACTGAAGCTTTCTTT. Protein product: CASSSAGGVNTEAFF.

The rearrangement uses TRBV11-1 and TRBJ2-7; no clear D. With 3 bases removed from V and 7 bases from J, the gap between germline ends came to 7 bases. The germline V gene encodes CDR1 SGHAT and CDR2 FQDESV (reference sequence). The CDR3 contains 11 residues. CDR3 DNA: TGTGCCAGCAGCTTGGGTCGGGAGCAGTACTTC. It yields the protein CASSLGREQYF.

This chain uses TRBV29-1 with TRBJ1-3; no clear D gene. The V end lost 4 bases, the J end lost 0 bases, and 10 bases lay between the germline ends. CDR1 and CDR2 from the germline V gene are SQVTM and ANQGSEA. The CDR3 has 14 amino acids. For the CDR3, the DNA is TGCAGCGTTGCTAAGGGCAACTCTGGAAACACCATATATTTT. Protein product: CSVAKGNSGNTIYF. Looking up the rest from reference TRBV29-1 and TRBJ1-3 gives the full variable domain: SAVISQKPSRDICQRGTSLTIQCQVDSQVTMMFWYRQQPGQSLTLIATANQGSEATYESGFVIDKFPISRPNLTFSTLTVSNMSPEDSSIYLCSVAKGNSGNTIYFGEGSWLTVV.

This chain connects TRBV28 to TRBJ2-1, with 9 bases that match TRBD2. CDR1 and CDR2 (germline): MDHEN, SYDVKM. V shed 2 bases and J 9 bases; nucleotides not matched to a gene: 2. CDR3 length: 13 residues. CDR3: CASSLAGGLEQFF. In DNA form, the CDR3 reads TGTGCCAGCAGTTTAGCGGGGGGGCTTGAGCAGTTCTTC.

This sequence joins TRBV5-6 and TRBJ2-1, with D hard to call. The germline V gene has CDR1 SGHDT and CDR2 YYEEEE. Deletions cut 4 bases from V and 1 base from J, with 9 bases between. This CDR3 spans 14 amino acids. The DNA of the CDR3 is TGTGCCAGCAGCCGCTATACGTCCTACAATGAGCAGTTCTTC. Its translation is CASSRYTSYNEQFF.

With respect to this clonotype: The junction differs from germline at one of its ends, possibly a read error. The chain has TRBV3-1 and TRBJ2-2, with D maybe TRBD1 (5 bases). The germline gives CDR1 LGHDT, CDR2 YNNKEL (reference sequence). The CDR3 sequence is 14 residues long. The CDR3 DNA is TGTGCCACCAGCAGACAGCCCAACACCGGGGAGCTGTTTTTT. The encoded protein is CATSRQPNTGELFF. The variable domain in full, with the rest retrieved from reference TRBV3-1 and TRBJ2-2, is DTAVSQTPKYLVTQMGNDKSIKCEQNLGHDTMYWYKQDSKKFLKIMFSYNNKELIINETVPNRFSPKSPDKAHLNLHINSLELGDSAVYFCATSRQPNTGELFFGEGSRLTVL.

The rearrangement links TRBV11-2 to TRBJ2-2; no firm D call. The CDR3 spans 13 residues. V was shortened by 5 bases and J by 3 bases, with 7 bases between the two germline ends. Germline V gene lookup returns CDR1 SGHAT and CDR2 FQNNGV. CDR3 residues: CASSLLYTGELFF. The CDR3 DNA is TGTGCCAGCAGCCTCCTATACACCGGGGAGCTGTTTTTT.

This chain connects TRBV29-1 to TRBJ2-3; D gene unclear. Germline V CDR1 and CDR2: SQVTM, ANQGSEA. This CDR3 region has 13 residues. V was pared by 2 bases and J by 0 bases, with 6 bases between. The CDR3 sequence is CSVEPGSTDTQYF. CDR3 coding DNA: TGCAGCGTTGAACCCGGGAGCACAGATACGCAGTATTTT.

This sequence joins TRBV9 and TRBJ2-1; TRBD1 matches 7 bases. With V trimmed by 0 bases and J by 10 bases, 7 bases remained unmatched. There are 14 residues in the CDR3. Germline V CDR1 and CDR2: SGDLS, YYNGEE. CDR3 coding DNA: TGTGCCAGCAGCGTAGAACCCAGGGGGACAGAGCAGTTCTTC. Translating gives CASSVEPRGTEQFF.

The CDR3 protein is CASSQDLAGELFF. DNA of the CDR3: TGCGCCAGCAGCCAAGACCTCGCCGGGGAGCTGTTTTTT. The chain combines TRBV4-3 with TRBJ2-2, with D hard to call. The germline CDR1 and CDR2 sequences are LGHNA and YSLEER. The V gene lost 0 bases and the J gene lost 6 bases, with 5 bases spanning the gap. The CDR3 runs to 13 residues.

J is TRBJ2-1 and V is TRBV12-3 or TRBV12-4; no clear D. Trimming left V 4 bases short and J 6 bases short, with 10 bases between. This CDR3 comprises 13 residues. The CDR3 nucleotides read TGTGCCAGCAGTTGGGTAGAAACCAATGAGCAGTTCTTC. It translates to CASSWVETNEQFF.

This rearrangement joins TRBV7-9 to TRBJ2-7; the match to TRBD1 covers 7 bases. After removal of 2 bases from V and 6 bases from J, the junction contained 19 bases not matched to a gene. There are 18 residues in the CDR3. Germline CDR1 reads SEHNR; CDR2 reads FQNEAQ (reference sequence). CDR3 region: CASSLKPTWDSRPGEQYF. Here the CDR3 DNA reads TGTGCCAGCAGCTTAAAACCGACCTGGGACAGCCGACCCGGCGAGCAGTACTTC.

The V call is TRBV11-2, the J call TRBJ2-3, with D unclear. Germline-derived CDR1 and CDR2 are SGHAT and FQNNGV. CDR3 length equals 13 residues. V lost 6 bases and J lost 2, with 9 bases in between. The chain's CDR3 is CASSSDFTDTQYF. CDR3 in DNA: TGTGCCAGCAGTTCGGATTTCACAGATACGCAGTATTTT.

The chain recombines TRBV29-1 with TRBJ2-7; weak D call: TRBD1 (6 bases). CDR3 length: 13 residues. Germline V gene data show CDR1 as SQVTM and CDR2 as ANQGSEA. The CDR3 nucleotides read TGCACCCCTAGGAGCCAGGGGCCCTACGAGCAGTACTTC. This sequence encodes CTPRSQGPYEQYF.

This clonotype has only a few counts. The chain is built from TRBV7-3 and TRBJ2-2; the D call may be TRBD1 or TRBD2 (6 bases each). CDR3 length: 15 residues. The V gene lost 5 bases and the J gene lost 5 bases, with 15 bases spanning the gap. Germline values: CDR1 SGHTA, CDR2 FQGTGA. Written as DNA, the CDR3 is TGTGCCAGCAGCCCTCAACGGGGGCGAACCGGGGAGCTGTTTTTT. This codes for CASSPQRGRTGELFF.